The rows below give T cell receptor beta chains drawn from one sample of a study of vaccination effects on CD4 cells after COVID-19. No antigen has been assigned to these receptors. Assay used: immunoSEQ multiplex PCR; TCRdb lists only in-frame clones, some missing. Among 25,000 to 35,000 clones listed, 55% to 70% were seen once. The material was CD4+ T cells from PBMCs cultured with SARS-CoV-2 spike peptides, obtained after COVID-19 vaccination. Receptors originate from a human donor who received a COVID-19 vaccine. The CDR3 runs from the conserved cysteine through the conserved F or W. The order of the fields is V gene, J gene, CDR3 protein.

V: TRBV6-2/TRBV6-3; J: TRBJ2-5; CDR3: CASSTLARTQYF
V: TRBV3-1/TRBV3-2; J: TRBJ2-5; CDR3: CASSQGWGRGETQYF
V: TRBV30; J: TRBJ2-5; CDR3: CAWSVLLVKTQYF
V: TRBV5-6; J: TRBJ2-7; CDR3: CASSLLGLAGYEQYF
V: TRBV10-2; J: TRBJ2-1; CDR3: CASSERAQGNEQFF
V: TRBV3-1/TRBV3-2; J: TRBJ2-2; CDR3: CASSHPERELFF
V: TRBV6-5; J: TRBJ2-7; CDR3: CASSEFRGYEQYF
V: TRBV6-5; J: TRBJ1-2; CDR3: CAAGRSGQGLNTF
V: TRBV28; J: TRBJ2-6; CDR3: CASSPQEASGANVLTF
V: TRBV6-5; J: TRBJ2-3; CDR3: CAVGRDPNVDTQYF
V: TRBV19; J: TRBJ2-6; CDR3: CASSILQGSNSGANVLTF
V: TRBV27; J: TRBJ2-5; CDR3: CASSPGQGNAETQYF
V: TRBV7-9; J: TRBJ1-3; CDR3: CASSLGEAGNTIYF
V: TRBV5-4; J: TRBJ2-3; CDR3: CASSSTGATDTQYF
V: TRBV2; J: TRBJ2-1; CDR3: CASQTGTGIPNEQFF
V: TRBV2; J: TRBJ1-1; CDR3: CASRRGGDTEAFF
V: TRBV5-4; J: TRBJ1-6; CDR3: CASSFGGTVNSPLHF
V: TRBV9; J: TRBJ2-1; CDR3: CASSVVGGSSYNEQFF
V: TRBV3-1/TRBV3-2; J: TRBJ1-4; CDR3: CASSQDSANEKLFF
V: TRBV25-1; J: TRBJ1-2; CDR3: CASSFRGANGYTF
V: TRBV12-3/TRBV12-4; J: TRBJ1-1; CDR3: CASSLGVTEAFF
V: TRBV6-4; J: TRBJ2-2; CDR3: CASSEGDTGELFF
V: TRBV5-1; J: TRBJ2-3; CDR3: CATLRQSTDTQYF
V: TRBV2; J: TRBJ2-1; CDR3: CASTDVGRARYEQFF
V: TRBV27; J: TRBJ2-1; CDR3: CASSLDTLSSYNEQFF
V: TRBV15; J: TRBJ2-1; CDR3: CATSERRWEDYDNEQFF
V: TRBV3-1/TRBV3-2; J: TRBJ2-3; CDR3: CASSQDPQGTDTQYF
V: TRBV12-3/TRBV12-4; J: TRBJ1-5; CDR3: CASSFVPQPQHF
V: TRBV27; J: TRBJ2-7; CDR3: CASRTGTVSYEQYF
V: TRBV12-3/TRBV12-4; J: TRBJ1-1; CDR3: CASSSREGTEAFF
V: TRBV11-2; J: TRBJ1-2; CDR3: CASSLASWLAGIATF
V: TRBV14; J: TRBJ2-5; CDR3: CASSQDRGQETQYF
V: TRBV18; J: TRBJ1-5; CDR3: CASSPLDGNQPQHF
V: TRBV10-3; J: TRBJ1-3; CDR3: CATRPTSGNTIYF
V: TRBV2; J: TRBJ1-1; CDR3: CASHLTAQTEAFF
V: TRBV30; J: TRBJ1-6; CDR3: CAWSPGSNSPLHF
V: TRBV6-5; J: TRBJ1-1; CDR3: CASTLGVVNTEAFF
V: TRBV2; J: TRBJ2-7; CDR3: CASRPGRRTSYEQYF
V: TRBV21-1; J: TRBJ1-5; CDR3: CASSKGGGRGNQPQHF
V: TRBV6-5; J: TRBJ2-1; CDR3: CASNPDRVGNEQFF
V: TRBV19; J: TRBJ1-1; CDR3: CASSSGDPEAFF
V: TRBV12-3/TRBV12-4; J: TRBJ1-5; CDR3: CASSPVENQPQHF
V: TRBV14; J: TRBJ1-1; CDR3: CASSHGIRVNTEAFF
V: TRBV30; J: TRBJ1-5; CDR3: CAWSYGQNQPQHF
V: TRBV18; J: TRBJ2-7; CDR3: CASSPSPAGSEQYF
V: TRBV12-3/TRBV12-4; J: TRBJ1-5; CDR3: CASSLADNQPQHF
V: TRBV7-9; J: TRBJ2-7; CDR3: CASSLPRGSTYEQYF
V: TRBV3-1/TRBV3-2; J: TRBJ2-1; CDR3: CASRGDRDGYEQFF
V: TRBV18; J: TRBJ1-1; CDR3: CASSGQPGIAFF
V: TRBV14; J: TRBJ1-1; CDR3: CASSQVSGNTEAFF
V: TRBV5-4; J: TRBJ1-5; CDR3: CASSRGTGGGQPQHF
V: TRBV24-1; J: TRBJ1-1; CDR3: CATRGRTRTEAFF
V: TRBV19; J: TRBJ1-1; CDR3: CASMAAVPSEAFF
V: TRBV9; J: TRBJ1-5; CDR3: CASSVQGGLENQPQHF
V: TRBV6-5; J: TRBJ1-2; CDR3: CASLSLGDGYTF
V: TRBV5-1; J: TRBJ2-7; CDR3: CASSLAGQGPYEQYF
V: TRBV19; J: TRBJ2-4; CDR3: CASSDRGYGNIQYF
V: TRBV5-1; J: TRBJ1-1; CDR3: CASSGGGANTEAFF
V: TRBV12-5; J: TRBJ2-7; CDR3: CASGSQEYEQYF